The 23 T cell receptor beta chains listed next were all sequenced from one sample in a study of T cells in women clearing cervical HPV infection. The repertoire was sequenced with immunoSEQ multiplex PCR; TCRdb's copy has only in-frame clones and lacks some. This repertoire includes about 26,000 clones. The source material was blood buffy coat. Receptor source: a woman between 18 and 70 years old with a cervical HPV16 infection that either progressed to CIN3+ or cleared (not recorded which).

The CDR3 spells CASSLRLAGFQETQYF. The sequenced part of the CDR3 DNA is TGTGCCAGCAGCTTAAGGCTAGCGGGATTCCAAGAGACC. J is TRBJ2-5 and V is TRBV7-6; 9 bases agree with TRBD2. The read halts 3 residues ahead of the CDR3 end, with the missing end drawn from the germline J gene. This CDR3 is built from 16 residues. Unmatched junction bases numbered 5, after V lost 2 bases and J lost 1 base. Germline loops: CDR1 SGHVS, CDR2 FNYEAQ.

Note on this clone: The read ends 3 residues early relative to the CDR3; the germline J gene fills the gap. The rearrangement links TRBV28 to TRBJ2-5; 7 nucleotides match TRBD1. CDR1 is MDHEN, CDR2 SYDVKM, per germline. The CDR3 runs to 12 residues. The ends lost 6 bases at V and 6 bases at J; junction bases unmatched: 4. The CDR3 DNA, read in part, is TGTGCCAGCAGGGAGGACAGGCAGACC. It codes for CASREDRQT. Given in full, the CDR3 is CASREDRQTQYF.

In regard to this clone: The read ends 3 residues early relative to the CDR3; the germline J gene fills the gap. V usage is TRBV29-1 and J usage is TRBJ1-2, with TRBD1 matching over 9 bases. This CDR3 contains 13 residues. CDR1 SQVTM and CDR2 ANQGSEA come from the germline V gene. The CDR3 DNA, read in part, is TGCAGCGTTGAAAAGGGGGGACAGGGAGGC. It codes for CSVEKGGQGG. The entire CDR3 reads CSVEKGGQGGYTF. The complete variable domain, with remaining parts taken from reference TRBV29-1 and TRBJ1-2, reads SAVISQKPSRDICQRGTSLTIQCQVDSQVTMMFWYRQQPGQSLTLIATANQGSEATYESGFVIDKFPISRPNLTFSTLTVSNMSPEDSSIYLCSVEKGGQGGYTFGSGTRLTVV.

On this clone itself: The read gets to within 3 residues of the CDR3 end, and the germline J gene fills in the rest. V usage is TRBV5-1 and J usage is TRBJ1-2; TRBD1 might be the D (6 bases). The CDR3 totals 13 residues. Germline loops: CDR1 SGHRS, CDR2 YFSETQ. The sequenced part of the CDR3 DNA is TGCGCCAGCAGCCCCGGGACATTGGGAGGC. Its protein is CASSPGTLGG. The full CDR3 is CASSPGTLGGYTF.

Comment on this clone: The read gets to within 3 residues of the CDR3 end, and the germline J gene fills in the rest. The chain has TRBV18 and TRBJ2-3; TRBD2 agrees at 12 bases. Germline loops: CDR1 KGHSH, CDR2 LQKENI. Trimming took 6 bases from V and 4 from J; bases not matched to a gene: 8. The CDR3 is made up of 16 amino acids. The sequenced part of the CDR3 DNA is TGTGCCAGCTCGGAGACTAGCGGGAGTGTGGCAGATACG. Its protein is CASSETSGSVADT. The complete CDR3 sequence is CASSETSGSVADTQYF.

The part of the CDR3 DNA that was read is TGTGCCATCAGTGAGGCAGGGTATAGCAATCAGCCC. Translating it yields CAISEAGYSNQP. The whole CDR3 is CAISEAGYSNQPQHF. This chain uses TRBV10-3 with TRBJ1-5; tentatively, D is TRBD1 (5 bases). The CDR3 end falls 3 residues outside the read, so it is completed with the germline J gene. V was trimmed by 2 bases and J by 0 bases, leaving 8 bases between them. This CDR3 spans 15 amino acids. Germline V gene lookup returns CDR1 ENHRY and CDR2 SYGVKD.

Turning to this clone: The sequence runs out 3 residues before the end of the CDR3; the remainder is reconstructed from the germline J gene. Other DNA sequences from this sample encode an identical CDR3 as well. V gene TRBV7-2 combines with J gene TRBJ1-3; no clear D gene. Deletions cut 4 bases from V and 4 bases from J, with 14 bases between. Germline lookup yields CDR1 SGHTA and CDR2 FQGNSA. The length of the CDR3 is 15 residues. The part of the CDR3 DNA that was read is TGTGCCAGCAGCTACGCGTCGGGGTACGGAAACACC. Protein: CASSYASGYGNT. The complete CDR3 reads CASSYASGYGNTIYF.

As regards this clone: The read comes to an end 3 residues before the CDR3 does, leaving the germline J gene to fill in the end. V and J are TRBV7-3 and TRBJ2-1, with TRBD2 matching 12 bases. The trim removed 5 bases at V and 8 bases at J, leaving 7 bases unmatched. Per the germline V gene, CDR1 is SGHTA and CDR2 is FQGTGA. This CDR3 region has 15 residues. The CDR3 sequence: CASSNLAGGQDEQFF. The DNA read from the CDR3 is TGTGCCAGCAGCAATCTAGCGGGAGGGCAAGATGAG.

Turning to this clone: The read terminates 3 residues ahead of where the CDR3 ends, so the germline J gene completes it. V gene TRBV5-1 combines with J gene TRBJ2-1, with D unclear. Per the germline V gene, CDR1 is SGHRS and CDR2 is YFSETQ. Between the trimmed V and J ends, which lost 1 base and 8 bases, there was a span of 10 bases. This CDR3 is built from 13 residues. The part of the CDR3 DNA that was read is TGCGCCAGCAGCTTGTCTCTCTTCGATGAG. This translates into CASSLSLFDE. The full CDR3 sequence reads CASSLSLFDEQFF.

CDR3 residues: CSASGLAGLPDTQYF. The CDR3 bases that were read are TGCAGTGCCTCGGGACTAGCGGGACTTCCAGATACG. This rearrangement joins TRBV20-1 to TRBJ2-3; 13 bases fit TRBD2. The read ends 3 residues before the CDR3 terminus; that terminus is restored from the germline J gene. CDR1 is DFQATT and CDR2 is SNEGSKA in the germline V gene (reference sequence). Trimming at V came to 6 bases and at J to 4 bases, leaving 7 bases not matched to a gene. There are 15 residues in the CDR3.

On this clone: The CDR3 is cut off 3 residues early in the read; its end comes from the germline J gene. V is TRBV11-2 and J is TRBJ1-4; 9 bases align to TRBD1. V dropped 5 bases and J dropped 7; count of bases not matched to a gene: 8. The CDR3 length is 15 residues. The V gene's germline CDR1 is SGHAT and CDR2 FQNNGV. The DNA read from the CDR3 is TGTGCCAGCAGCGATAGGACAGGGGCAATTGAAAAA. Its protein is CASSDRTGAIEK. The whole CDR3 reads CASSDRTGAIEKLFF.

Note on this clone: The CDR3 is cut off 3 residues early in the read; its end comes from the germline J gene. The chain links TRBV5-1 to TRBJ2-7; 7 bases align to TRBD1. Germline CDR1 reads SGHRS; CDR2 reads YFSETQ. With V trimmed by 0 bases and J by 3 bases, 3 bases remained unmatched. CDR3 size: 14 residues. The sequenced CDR3 bases are TGCGCCAGCAGCTTGGAAGGGGGCCGCTACGAG. Its translation: CASSLEGGRYE. From start to end, the CDR3 is CASSLEGGRYEQYF.

About this clone: The read halts 3 residues ahead of the CDR3 end, with the missing end drawn from the germline J gene. The chain employs TRBV19 and TRBJ2-3; 7 bases line up with TRBD1. In germline, CDR1 is LNHDA, CDR2 SQIVND (reference sequence). With 5 bases clipped from V and 7 bases from J, the junction kept 9 bases outside the gene matches. CDR3 size: 14 residues. CDR3 DNA (partial): TGTGCCAGTAGTTCTCCAGGGGGATTGAATACG. Protein product: CASSSPGGLNT. The whole CDR3 sequence reads CASSSPGGLNTQYF.

In the case of this clone: With the read ending 3 residues before the CDR3 end, the germline J gene is used to fill in that end. The V call is TRBV18, the J call TRBJ2-5, with D perhaps TRBD1 or TRBD2 (7 bases each). Germline V gene lookup returns CDR1 KGHSH and CDR2 LQKENI. This CDR3 is built from 16 residues. With 6 bases removed from V and 2 bases from J, the gap between germline ends came to 19 bases. This CDR3 is CASSIRQGGGQETQYF. The sequenced part of the CDR3 DNA is TGTGCCAGCTCTATTCGACAGGGAGGGGGACAAGAGACC. The variable domain in full, completed from reference TRBV18 and TRBJ2-5, reads NAGVMQNPRHLVRRRGQEARLRCSPMKGHSHVYWYRQLPEEGLKFMVYLQKENIIDESGMPKERFSAEFPKEGPSILRIQQVVRGDSAAYFCASSIRQGGGQETQYFGPGTRLLVL.

As for this clone: The read ends 3 residues before the CDR3 terminus; that terminus is restored from the germline J gene. This rearrangement joins TRBV6-2 or TRBV6-3 to TRBJ2-2, with a tentative D call TRBD1 (5 bases). The V and J ends lost 6 bases and 6 bases respectively, with 17 bases between them. CDR3 length: 15 residues. The germline V gene encodes CDR1 MNHEY and CDR2 SVGEGT. The covered CDR3 bases are TGTGCCAGCAGGCGATCGGGCAGGGCGGCCGGGGAG. It specifies CASRRSGRAAGE. The full-length CDR3 reads as CASRRSGRAAGELFF.

Note on this clone: The junction departs from germline at one end; a sequencing error may be responsible. Read data end 3 residues before the CDR3 end; the end is taken from the germline J gene. V and J are TRBV4-2 and TRBJ2-2; 9 bases fit TRBD2. The germline V gene encodes CDR1 LGHNA and CDR2 YNFKEQ. There are 16 residues in the CDR3. The CDR3 region is CASSHVAGANTGELFF. The CDR3 DNA, read in part, is TGCGCCAGCAGCCACGTAGCGGGGGCGAACACCGGGGAG.

To note about this clone: The read stops 3 residues short of the end of the CDR3; the missing end is completed from the germline J gene. V and J are TRBV6-2 or TRBV6-3 and TRBJ2-5; 11 nucleotides match TRBD2. The V gene's germline CDR1 is MNHEY and CDR2 SVGEGT. J gave up 6 bases and V 2 bases, and 5 bases lay outside the gene matches. The CDR3 runs to 15 residues. The CDR3 protein is CASSYLSGRVKTQYF. The sequenced CDR3 bases are TGTGCCAGCAGTTACCTTAGCGGGAGGGTAAAGACC.

A remark on this clone: The CDR3 end lies 3 residues beyond the end of the read and is filled in from the germline J gene. This chain uses TRBV29-1 with TRBJ2-3; the D gene is possibly TRBD2 (6 bases). The germline V gene has CDR1 SQVTM and CDR2 ANQGSEA. CDR3 length: 11 residues. CDR3 DNA (partial): TGCAGCGTGTCGGGGGAAGAGACG. Translated: CSVSGEET. The complete CDR3 protein is CSVSGEETQYF.

On this clone: The CDR3 end falls 3 residues outside the read, so it is completed with the germline J gene. This rearrangement joins TRBV30 to TRBJ2-2; TRBD1 matches 8 bases. The CDR3 is made up of 14 amino acids. The germline V gene has CDR1 GTSNPN and CDR2 SVGIG (reference sequence). The sequenced CDR3 bases are TGTGCCTGGAGTGTAGGACAGGGAGGTGAAAAG. Protein: CAWSVGQGGEK. The entire CDR3 protein reads CAWSVGQGGEKLFF.

Worth noting for this clone: The read halts 3 residues ahead of the CDR3 end, with the missing end drawn from the germline J gene. This chain connects TRBV7-3 to TRBJ1-2; maybe TRBD1 (5 bases). CDR1 and CDR2 (germline): SGHTA, FQGTGA. The CDR3 consists of 14 residues. The CDR3 reads CASSRDFYTDTYTF. The covered CDR3 bases are TGTGCCAGCAGCCGGGACTTCTACACAGATACC.

Regarding this clone: Read coverage stops 3 residues before the CDR3 terminus; the germline J gene supplies the remainder. J is TRBJ2-5 and V is TRBV18; D is possibly TRBD1 (6 bases). Germline CDR1 and CDR2: KGHSH and LQKENI. V dropped 4 bases and J dropped 3 bases, with 9 bases sitting between them. The CDR3 is 13 residues long. The CDR3 here is CASSQGQKETQYF. CDR3 DNA (partial): TGTGCCAGCTCACAGGGACAAAAAGAGACC.

Regarding this clone: The CDR3 end lies 3 residues beyond the end of the read and is filled in from the germline J gene. The chain uses TRBV29-1 and TRBJ2-7; D may be TRBD2 (7 bases). Trimming took off 3 bases at V and 5 bases at J, with 17 bases between the two ends. Germline V lookup: CDR1 SQVTM, CDR2 ANQGSEA. There are 14 residues in the CDR3. The CDR3: CSVELFGGAHEQYF. The sequenced CDR3 bases are TGCAGCGTTGAGTTGTTTGGGGGGGCCCACGAG.

Concerning this clone: The sequence runs out 3 residues before the end of the CDR3; the remainder is reconstructed from the germline J gene. The chain carries TRBV18 and TRBJ2-5, with D tentatively TRBD2 (5 bases). CDR3 size: 17 residues. Germline V gene sequence: CDR1 KGHSH, CDR2 LQKENI. V lost 0 bases to trimming and J lost 3 bases, with 17 bases between them. The CDR3 bases that were read are TGTGCCAGCTCACCACCCAGCCGAGGGTTAAGGGAAGAGACC. Encoded protein: CASSPPSRGLREET. The whole CDR3 sequence reads CASSPPSRGLREETQYF.